One sample yielded the 21 T cell receptor beta chains listed below, sequenced in a study of CD8 T cells in ankylosing spondylitis. Study-wide results and caveats: A TCR beta motif made of 7 to 9 highly homologous variants seemed typical of ankylosing spondylitis blood.

TCRdb reprocessed the 5' RACE reads via MiXCR and lists one record per CDR3 protein. Of some 330,000 distinct CDR3 sequences in the sample, around 7.6% were seen once. Their antigen targets remain unknown. The sequenced material came from blood, either unsorted or a sorted T cell fraction (not recorded which). These receptors were taken from a male donor with ankylosing spondylitis.

The chain carries TRBV11-2 and TRBJ2-1; 8 nucleotides agree with TRBD2. Germline V gene data show CDR1 as SGHAT and CDR2 as FQNNGV. The J segment lost 7 bases and the V segment lost 1 base, leaving 12 bases of the junction unmatched. This CDR3 comprises 17 residues. The CDR3 nucleotides read TGTGCCAGCAGCTTAGTCGGAGGGGGTAGCGGGAAGAATGAGCAGTTCTTC. It codes for CASSLVGGGSGKNEQFF.

This clonotype has more than one count but fewer than ten. The chain couples TRBV14 to TRBJ2-1; D is uncertain. Germline V lookup: CDR1 SGHDN, CDR2 FVKESK. Trimming pared 4 bases from V and 0 bases from J, leaving 13 bases between. This CDR3 contains 16 residues. The CDR3 coding sequence is TGTGCCAGCAGCCCGTTGGGGAAGCGCTCCTACAATGAGCAGTTCTTC. Amino acid sequence: CASSPLGKRSYNEQFF.

This clonotype was seen at least ten times. V is TRBV29-1 and J is TRBJ2-5; 9 bases line up with TRBD1. Germline V CDR1 and CDR2: SQVTM, ANQGSEA. The CDR3 is made up of 13 amino acids. The V gene end was trimmed by 5 bases and the J gene end by 5 bases; junction bases not matched to a gene: 6. CDR3 nucleotides: TGCAGCGTTCGGACAGGGGCTGCGGAGACCCAGTACTTC. Amino acids: CSVRTGAAETQYF.

This clonotype appeared a few times. V gene TRBV7-8 combines with J gene TRBJ1-3; 12 bases match TRBD1. From germline, CDR1 is SGHVS and CDR2 FQNEAQ. The CDR3 consists of 16 residues. V shed 5 bases and J 3 bases; nucleotides not matched to a gene: 5. CDR3: CASSRGTGGFGNTIYF. DNA for the CDR3: TGTGCCAGCAGCAGAGGGACAGGGGGCTTTGGAAACACCATATATTTT.

This clonotype was detected only a few times. The chain carries TRBV20-1 and TRBJ1-2; D might be TRBD1 (5 bases). Trimming took off 0 bases at V and 3 bases at J, with 11 bases between the two ends. Germline assignment: CDR1 DFQATT and CDR2 SNEGSKA (reference sequence). The CDR3 runs to 14 residues. CDR3 DNA sequence: TGCAGTGCTAGAGACAGGGCCCCTTACTATGGCTACACCTTC. This codes for CSARDRAPYYGYTF.

The chain couples TRBV3-1 to TRBJ2-7; D gene uncertain. The CDR3 sequence is 15 residues long. Looked up from germline, CDR1 is LGHDT and CDR2 is YNNKEL (reference sequence). The V end lost 6 bases, the J end lost 4 bases, and 19 bases lay between the germline ends. This chain's CDR3 is CASSRRFLDVYEQYF. In DNA, the CDR3 is TGTGCCAGCAGTAGGCGCTTCCTTGACGTTTACGAGCAGTACTTC.

This clonotype was picked up one time. In DNA form, the CDR3 reads TGTGCCAGCAGTCCGGGGGGCTCAGGGCTAGCGGGAGGGCCCCACAATGAGCAGTTCTTC. Translated, it gives CASSPGGSGLAGGPHNEQFF. The chain carries TRBV28 and TRBJ2-1; TRBD2 aligns across 12 bases. CDR3 length: 20 residues. In germline, CDR1 is MDHEN, CDR2 SYDVKM. V was pared by 5 bases and J by 5 bases, with 19 bases of the junction left unmatched.

This clonotype was counted between two and nine times. The chain carries TRBV29-1 and TRBJ1-1; no clear D. The length of the CDR3 is 10 residues. Deletions cut 7 bases from V and 1 base from J, with 4 bases between. Germline V gives CDR1 SQVTM, CDR2 ANQGSEA. CDR3 region: CSAQNTEAFF. CDR3 DNA: TGCAGCGCCCAGAACACTGAAGCTTTCTTT.

The chain has TRBV27 and TRBJ2-1; D is perhaps TRBD2 (5 bases). Germline V CDR1 and CDR2: MNHEY, SMNVEV (reference sequence). The CDR3 runs to 13 residues. Trimming cost V 7 bases and J 0 bases, with 7 bases left between them. DNA for the CDR3: TGTGCCAGCAACCGGGACTCCTACAATGAGCAGTTCTTC. Its protein product is CASNRDSYNEQFF.

The chain links TRBV5-1 to TRBJ2-1, with a weak D call TRBD2 (6 bases). The CDR3 is 15 amino acids. Trimming took off 0 bases at V and 3 bases at J, with 10 bases between the two ends. Germline V gene lookup returns CDR1 SGHRS and CDR2 YFSETQ. The DNA of the CDR3 is TGCGCCAGCAGCTTGGAACCGACTAGCTACAATGAGCAGTTCTTC. Encoded protein: CASSLEPTSYNEQFF.

V gene TRBV7-9 combines with J gene TRBJ2-1; 10 positions match TRBD2. The CDR3 length is 17 residues. From germline, CDR1 is SEHNR and CDR2 FQNEAQ (reference sequence). The junction had 15 bases not matched to a gene; V was cut back by 4 bases and J by 9 bases. The CDR3 is CASSSQGLANVPGEQFF. The CDR3 DNA is TGTGCCAGCAGCTCACAGGGACTAGCGAATGTTCCGGGTGAGCAGTTCTTC.

This clonotype was seen only a few times. This chain joins TRBV6-6 and TRBJ1-1, with unresolved D. The CDR3 consists of 13 residues. V was shortened by 0 bases and J by 3 bases, with 5 bases between the two germline ends. Germline V gene data show CDR1 as MNHNY and CDR2 as SVGAGI (reference sequence). CDR3: CASSYSPDTEAFF. The CDR3 coding sequence is TGTGCCAGCAGTTACTCTCCCGACACTGAAGCTTTCTTT.

This clonotype was detected only a few times. V is TRBV5-6 and J is TRBJ2-5, with D possibly TRBD2 on 6 matching bases. The CDR3 is made up of 12 amino acids. V gave up 4 bases and J gave up 5 bases, with 9 bases separating them. Germline lookup yields CDR1 SGHDT and CDR2 YYEEEE. The CDR3 spells CASSPGEETQYF. CDR3 DNA sequence: TGTGCCAGCAGCCCGGGAGAGGAGACCCAGTACTTC. Full variable domain (missing parts from reference TRBV5-6 and TRBJ2-5): DAGVTQSPTHLIKTRGQQVTLRCSPKSGHDTVSWYQQALGQGPQFIFQYYEEEERQRGNFPDRFSGHQFPNYSSELNVNALLLGDSALYLCASSPGEETQYFGPGTRLLVL.

This chain links TRBV5-1 with TRBJ2-7, with TRBD1 matching over 9 bases. Losses at the gene ends were 7 bases for V and 2 bases for J; bases not matched to a gene: 7. The CDR3 length is 14 residues. Germline V gives CDR1 SGHRS, CDR2 YFSETQ. CDR3 DNA sequence: TGCGCCAGCCAGGACAGGGGAAGCGCCTACGAGCAGTACTTC. Protein product: CASQDRGSAYEQYF.

This clonotype appeared many times. This chain connects TRBV3-1 to TRBJ2-7; D tentatively reads TRBD1 or TRBD2 (5 bases each). Germline loops: CDR1 LGHDT, CDR2 YNNKEL (reference sequence). The ends were cut back, 5 bases at V and 3 bases at J, with 20 bases in the middle. The CDR3 is 16 residues long. This CDR3 is CASSALWGPTRYEQYF. The DNA of the CDR3 is TGTGCCAGCAGCGCCCTTTGGGGACCGACTCGCTACGAGCAGTACTTC.

The rearrangement uses TRBV19 and TRBJ2-1, with TRBD2 matching 9 bases. The length of the CDR3 is 16 residues. From germline, CDR1 is LNHDA and CDR2 SQIVND (reference sequence). V shed 4 bases and J 8 bases; nucleotides not matched to a gene: 12. The CDR3 spells CASSRSPGLAIYEQFF. For the CDR3, the DNA is TGTGCCAGTAGTAGATCGCCGGGACTAGCAATCTATGAGCAGTTCTTC.

This clonotype has only a few counts. The J gene is TRBJ2-7, the V gene TRBV10-3; D ambiguous. This CDR3 contains 14 residues. Germline-derived CDR1 and CDR2 are ENHRY and SYGVKD. Between the trimmed V and J ends, which lost 4 bases and 6 bases, there was a span of 16 bases. CDR3 sequence: CAISVGVDSTEQYF. CDR3 DNA sequence: TGTGCCATCAGTGTTGGGGTGGATAGTACCGAGCAGTACTTC.

The J gene is TRBJ1-2, the V gene TRBV29-1, with a tentative D call TRBD1 (5 bases). V dropped 4 bases and J dropped 8 bases, with 14 bases sitting between them. This CDR3 contains 12 residues. CDR1 and CDR2 from the germline V gene are SQVTM and ANQGSEA. The CDR3 protein is CSVVTGPLGYTF. CDR3 in DNA: TGCAGCGTTGTAACAGGCCCTTTGGGCTACACCTTC.

This clonotype turned up a few times. The chain is built from TRBV23-1 and TRBJ2-5; 9 bases line up with TRBD2. TRBV23-1 is an ORF; its function is uncertain. This CDR3 contains 16 residues. Trimming took 3 bases from V and 1 from J; bases not matched to a gene: 6. CDR3 DNA sequence: TGCGCCAGCAGTCACTTGGGACTAGCAGGCCAAGAGACCCAGTACTTC. As protein: CASSHLGLAGQETQYF.

The rearrangement uses TRBV29-1 and TRBJ2-1; possibly TRBD1 for D (5 bases). CDR3 length: 14 residues. Trimming took off 0 bases at V and 2 bases at J, with 8 bases between the two ends. Germline V gene sequence: CDR1 SQVTM, CDR2 ANQGSEA. The CDR3 sequence is CSVEDRAPYNEQFF. DNA for the CDR3: TGCAGCGTTGAAGACAGGGCCCCCTACAATGAGCAGTTCTTC.

This clonotype has a handful of counts. The chain joins TRBV5-4 to TRBJ2-3; 8 bases line up with TRBD2. J gave up 4 bases and V 2 bases, and 3 bases lay outside the gene matches. Germline V gives CDR1 SGHNT, CDR2 YYREEE (reference sequence). The CDR3 length is 14 residues. The CDR3 DNA reads as TGTGCCAGCAGCTTCACTAGCGGCTCAGATACGCAGTATTTT. Translation: CASSFTSGSDTQYF.